Shown below are 20 T cell receptor beta chains from a single sample sequenced in a study of Graves' ophthalmopathy and Graves' hyperthyroidism. Amplifying from RNA transcripts, the study obtained TCR beta CDR3 regions. The workflow started with a first-round RT-PCR run with HTBI primers and then moved on to a second-round multiplex PCR. From the multiplex PCR reads, TCRdb called clonotypes with MiXCR, one entry per CDR3 protein. Here the sample spans around 1.1 million distinct CDR3 sequences, about 40% being singletons. Sequencing input: peripheral blood or thyroid tissue (not recorded which). All receptors come from an adult man with Graves' hyperthyroidism.

This rearrangement joins TRBV29-1 to TRBJ1-2; 7 bases are shared with TRBD1. The germline CDR1 and CDR2 sequences are SQVTM and ANQGSEA. Losses at the gene ends were 8 bases for V and 5 bases for J; bases not matched to a gene: 14. The CDR3 consists of 14 residues. The CDR3 bases are TGCAGCTCACAGAGACAGGGCAGGACGTATGGCTACACCTTC. It encodes CSSQRQGRTYGYTF. Filled out from reference TRBV29-1 and TRBJ1-2, the complete variable domain reads SAVISQKPSRDICQRGTSLTIQCQVDSQVTMMFWYRQQPGQSLTLIATANQGSEATYESGFVIDKFPISRPNLTFSTLTVSNMSPEDSSIYLCSSQRQGRTYGYTFGSGTRLTVV.

Note on this clonotype: Mismatch with germline at one junction end may stem from a read error. The chain has TRBV5-6 and TRBJ2-4; 11 bases are shared with TRBD1. The length of the CDR3 is 16 residues. Germline-derived CDR1 and CDR2 are SGHDT and YYEEEE. The CDR3 sequence is CTSSSSPGQGGDIQYF. Here the CDR3 DNA reads TGTACCAGCAGCTCCAGTCCGGGACAGGGGGGAGACATTCAGTACTTC.

This clonotype was seen ten or more times. This chain connects TRBV11-2 to TRBJ2-7; 7 nucleotides align to TRBD1. The CDR3 contains 14 residues. Germline CDR1 and CDR2: SGHAT and FQNNGV. V lost 1 base and J lost 5; bases outside the gene matches: 5. The CDR3: CASSLGDSWNEQYF. The DNA of the CDR3 is TGTGCCAGCAGCTTAGGGGACAGCTGGAACGAGCAGTACTTC.

This clonotype was found many times. The rearrangement joins TRBV29-1 to TRBJ2-2; D might be TRBD1 (6 bases). The germline CDR1 and CDR2 sequences are SQVTM and ANQGSEA. V shed 4 bases and J shed 4 bases, with 16 bases lying between them. The CDR3 spans 15 residues. This chain's CDR3 is CSVGQADPSTGELFF. The CDR3 bases are TGCAGCGTTGGACAGGCGGACCCGAGCACCGGGGAGCTGTTTTTT.

This clonotype was counted a few times. This rearrangement joins TRBV7-9 to TRBJ1-2; TRBD1 matches 7 bases. Germline lookup yields CDR1 SEHNR and CDR2 FQNEAQ (reference sequence). V lost 5 bases, J lost 4 bases, and 7 bases stayed unmatched. The CDR3 totals 14 residues. The CDR3 nucleotides are TGTGCCAGCAGCCCGGGACAGCTAGCCTATGGCTACACCTTC. This codes for CASSPGQLAYGYTF.

The genes are TRBV7-2 and TRBJ2-7, with D hard to call. V lost 0 bases to trimming and J lost 0 bases, with 9 bases between them. This CDR3 spans 15 amino acids. CDR1 is SGHTA, CDR2 FQGNSA, per germline. The CDR3 region is CASSLAVAASYEQYF. CDR3 nucleotides: TGTGCCAGCAGCTTAGCGGTTGCGGCCTCCTACGAGCAGTACTTC.

This clonotype was recorded many times. This chain joins TRBV20-1 and TRBJ2-5; tentatively, D is TRBD2 (6 bases). Trimming removed 0 bases at V and 1 base at J, with 6 bases between. The CDR3 runs 13 residues. Germline V gene sequence: CDR1 DFQATT, CDR2 SNEGSKA (reference sequence). CDR3 nucleotide sequence: TGCAGTGCTAGAGAGGGGGGCCAAGAGACCCAGTACTTC. It is translated as CSAREGGQETQYF.

This clonotype was detected a few times. The CDR3 reads CSARRQGFFDSPLHF. In DNA, the CDR3 is TGCAGTGCTAGAAGACAGGGATTTTTTGATTCACCCCTCCACTTT. The rearrangement joins TRBV20-1 to TRBJ1-6; 7 nucleotides line up with TRBD1. CDR1 is DFQATT and CDR2 is SNEGSKA in the germline V gene (reference sequence). With 2 bases clipped from V and 8 bases from J, the junction kept 9 bases outside the gene matches. The CDR3 extends over 15 amino acids.

This clonotype was detected only a few times. The rearrangement joins TRBV7-9 to TRBJ2-7, with TRBD1 matching over 11 bases. The V gene's germline CDR1 is SEHNR and CDR2 FQNEAQ (reference sequence). The V segment lost 6 bases and the J segment 3 bases; nucleotides outside the gene matches: 13. The CDR3 extends over 17 amino acids. The CDR3 loop is CASRQTGTGGSRYEQYF. The CDR3 DNA reads as TGTGCCAGCAGACAAACCGGGACAGGGGGTAGTCGCTACGAGCAGTACTTC.

This sequence joins TRBV6-5 and TRBJ1-6; D is uncertain. Trimming removed 5 bases at V and 0 bases at J, with 8 bases between. This CDR3 region has 15 residues. Germline V lookup: CDR1 MNHEY, CDR2 SVGAGI. CDR3 in amino acids: CASSPIGSYNSPLHF. The DNA for the CDR3 is TGTGCCAGCAGTCCCATTGGCTCCTATAATTCACCCCTCCACTTT.

As concerns this clonotype: Being one base from a much bigger clone, this may be a read error. V is TRBV7-9 and J is TRBJ2-5; 7 bases fit TRBD1. Germline V lookup: CDR1 SEHNR, CDR2 FQNEAQ (reference sequence). The trim removed 4 bases at V and 2 bases at J, leaving 7 bases unmatched. This CDR3 spans 15 amino acids. The CDR3 DNA reads TGTGCCAGCAGCTACGAGCTGGGACAGCAAGAGACCCAGTACTTC. Its translation is CASSYELGQQETQYF.

This clonotype was recorded at least ten times. The chain uses TRBV29-1 and TRBJ1-1, with D unclear. Germline CDR1 and CDR2: SQVTM and ANQGSEA. This CDR3 is built from 13 residues. Between the trimmed V and J ends, which lost 6 bases and 1 base, there was a span of 12 bases. The CDR3 DNA reads as TGCAGCGTAGAGGTACGAAAGAACACTGAAGCTTTCTTT. It codes for CSVEVRKNTEAFF. The full variable domain, its missing parts supplied by reference TRBV29-1 and TRBJ1-1, is SAVISQKPSRDICQRGTSLTIQCQVDSQVTMMFWYRQQPGQSLTLIATANQGSEATYESGFVIDKFPISRPNLTFSTLTVSNMSPEDSSIYLCSVEVRKNTEAFFGQGTRLTVV.

V is TRBV20-1 and J is TRBJ2-7; 8 bases fit TRBD1. V lost 6 bases to trimming and J lost 7 bases; unmatched junction nucleotides: 8. The CDR3 has 12 amino acids. Per the germline V gene, CDR1 is DFQATT and CDR2 is SNEGSKA (reference sequence). The CDR3 region is CSARTGTGEQYF. CDR3 sequence (DNA): TGCAGTGCCCGGACAGGGACTGGGGAGCAGTACTTC.

This clonotype was seen more than once but under ten times. The chain recombines TRBV7-9 with TRBJ2-7; TRBD1 or TRBD2 may be the D gene (5 bases each). This CDR3 comprises 14 residues. Germline V lookup: CDR1 SEHNR, CDR2 FQNEAQ (reference sequence). The germline V and J ends were trimmed by 7 bases and 5 bases, with 18 bases remaining between them. This CDR3 is CASIRGSGTDEQYF. The CDR3 coding sequence is TGTGCCAGCATACGAGGGAGTGGGACCGACGAGCAGTACTTC.

The J gene is TRBJ2-5, the V gene TRBV7-9; D gene ambiguous. This CDR3 is built from 14 residues. Trimming stripped 5 bases from V and 1 base from J, with 11 bases between. Germline CDR1 SEHNR, CDR2 FQNEAQ (reference sequence). CDR3 nucleotides: TGTGCCAGCAGCGTACCCGGGTCCCAAGAGACCCAGTACTTC. This encodes CASSVPGSQETQYF.

In this sample, this clonotype turned up many times. This sequence joins TRBV2 and TRBJ2-5; the D is unclear. Trimming removed 7 bases at V and 0 bases at J, with 12 bases between. This CDR3 has 14 residues. Germline loops: CDR1 SNHLY, CDR2 FYNNEI. CDR3 sequence: CASNNGRHQETQYF. The CDR3 nucleotides read TGTGCCAGCAACAATGGACGCCACCAAGAGACCCAGTACTTC.

The chain employs TRBV15 and TRBJ2-5; the D gene is possibly TRBD2 (5 bases). The V gene's germline CDR1 is LNHNV and CDR2 YYDKDF (reference sequence). The CDR3 covers 14 residues. The V end was cut by 0 bases, the J end by 5 bases, with 10 bases between. CDR3 in amino acids: CATSRDMGGETQYF. CDR3 nucleotide sequence: TGTGCCACCAGCAGAGATATGGGCGGGGAGACCCAGTACTTC.

In this sample, this clonotype turned up many times. The chain uses TRBV10-3 and TRBJ1-5, with TRBD1 matching over 8 bases. V shed 4 bases and J 2 bases; nucleotides not matched to a gene: 1. The CDR3 has 14 amino acids. The germline V gene has CDR1 ENHRY and CDR2 SYGVKD. DNA of the CDR3: TGTGCCATCAGTGCGGGACAGGGCAATCAGCCCCAGCATTTT. Protein product: CAISAGQGNQPQHF.

The table lists this clonotype with a few counts. The rearrangement links TRBV20-1 to TRBJ1-1, with 10 bases aligning to TRBD1. The CDR3 length is 13 residues. CDR1 DFQATT and CDR2 SNEGSKA come from the germline V gene (reference sequence). The CDR3 DNA reads as TGCAGGATAGACAGGGGGCGGGACACTGAAGCTTTCTTT. Translated: CRIDRGRDTEAFF.

This clonotype has a handful of counts. J is TRBJ2-7 and V is TRBV4-2; D uncertain. The CDR3 is 12 residues long. V lost 3 bases to trimming and J lost 6 bases, with 9 bases between them. Germline CDR1 reads LGHNA; CDR2 reads YNFKEQ. The CDR3 DNA follows: TGTGCCAGCAGCCAGCTAAAGGGCGAGCAGTACTTC. Translating gives CASSQLKGEQYF.